This T cell receptor beta chain was retrieved from a study of blood T cells in healthy people across ages. A second PCR of roughly 6 to 12 cycles used a sample-barcoded 5' primer and a J-beta primer mix. MiXCR, applied by TCRdb to the 5' RACE reads, yields one record per CDR3 protein. The table lists fewer than 800,000 distinct CDR3 sequences, roughly 50% of them singletons. The CDR3 loop spans 14 amino acids. V lost 0 bases, J lost 7 bases, and 10 bases lay in between. Per the germline V gene, CDR1 is SGHTA and CDR2 is FQGTGA. Specimen: blood. This receptor was taken from a woman aged 55 to 70 in good health. The rearrangement links TRBV7-3 to TRBJ2-1, with D uncertain. CDR3 region: CASSLTARINEQFF. CDR3 bases: TGTGCCAGCAGCTTAACCGCCCGGATTAATGAGCAGTTCTTC.